The text below deals with one TCR beta chain. V was pared by 8 bases and J by 2 bases, with 12 bases between. The length of the CDR3 is 13 residues. Germline assignment: CDR1 LNHNV and CDR2 YYDKDF (reference sequence). Patients from Seattle were sampled longitudinally, starting during active infection. This record comes from a study of blood T cell repertoires in COVID-19. Study context: Acute and convalescent COVID-19 samples came from the United States, Italy and Spain. Sources were T cells, B-cell-depleted T cells, or PBMCs; the material itself was cDNA or gDNA.

Per the original data handling: Estimation of nucleated cell counts was performed using reference gene primer amplification. Profiled with immunoSEQ multiplex PCR; TCRdb holds only in-frame clones, not every one. V, J and clone size were drawn from that table, and D and trimming were deduced from the DNA. The sample consists of over 450,000 clones, roughly nine tenths of them appearing once. The V gene is TRBV15, the J gene TRBJ1-1; a weak D match, TRBD1 (5 bases). The TCR sequence derives from a man between 18 and 35 years old with COVID-19, enrolled during active disease. What was sequenced was peripheral blood. The CDR3 spells CATGGAPNTEAFF. Here the CDR3 DNA reads TGTGCCACCGGAGGGGCTCCAAACACTGAAGCTTTCTTT.